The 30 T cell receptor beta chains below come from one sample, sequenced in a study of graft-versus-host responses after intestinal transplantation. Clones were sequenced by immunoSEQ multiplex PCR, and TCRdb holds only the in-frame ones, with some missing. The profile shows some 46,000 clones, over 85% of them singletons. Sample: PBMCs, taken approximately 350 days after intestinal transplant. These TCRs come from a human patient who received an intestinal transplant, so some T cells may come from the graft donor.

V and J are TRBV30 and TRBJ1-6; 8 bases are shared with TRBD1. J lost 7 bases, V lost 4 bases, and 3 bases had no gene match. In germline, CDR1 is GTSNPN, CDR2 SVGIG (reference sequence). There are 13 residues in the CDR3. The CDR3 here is CAWTRTGNSPLHF. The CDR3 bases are TGTGCCTGGACTAGGACAGGGAATTCACCCCTCCACTTT.

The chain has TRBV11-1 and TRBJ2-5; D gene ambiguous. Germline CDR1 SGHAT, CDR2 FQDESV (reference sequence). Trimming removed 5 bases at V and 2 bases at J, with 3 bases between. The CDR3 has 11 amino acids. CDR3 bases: TGTGCCAGCAGCCAGCAAGAGACCCAGTACTTC. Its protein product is CASSQQETQYF.

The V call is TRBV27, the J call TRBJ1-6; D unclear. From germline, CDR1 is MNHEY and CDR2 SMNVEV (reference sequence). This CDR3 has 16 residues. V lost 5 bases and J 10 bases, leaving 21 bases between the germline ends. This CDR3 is CASSPRTTPSSSPLHF. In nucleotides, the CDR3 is TGTGCCAGCAGTCCCCGGACCACACCCTCTTCATCACCCCTCCACTTT.

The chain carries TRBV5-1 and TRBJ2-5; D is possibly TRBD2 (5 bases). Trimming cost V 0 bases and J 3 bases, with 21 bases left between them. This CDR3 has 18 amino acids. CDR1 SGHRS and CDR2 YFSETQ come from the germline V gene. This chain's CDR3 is CASSLGPSMSGMKETQYF. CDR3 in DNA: TGCGCCAGCAGCTTGGGGCCGTCCATGAGCGGTATGAAAGAGACCCAGTACTTC.

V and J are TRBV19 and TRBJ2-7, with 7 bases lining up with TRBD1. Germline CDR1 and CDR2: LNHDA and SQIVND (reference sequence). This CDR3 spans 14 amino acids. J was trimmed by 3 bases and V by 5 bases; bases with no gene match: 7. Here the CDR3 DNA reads TGTGCCAGTAGTGTAGCCGGACAGGTCTACGAGCAGTACTTC. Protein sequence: CASSVAGQVYEQYF.

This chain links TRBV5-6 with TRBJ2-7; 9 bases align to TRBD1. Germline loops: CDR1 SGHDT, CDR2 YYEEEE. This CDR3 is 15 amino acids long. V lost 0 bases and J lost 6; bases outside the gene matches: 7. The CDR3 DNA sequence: TGTGCCAGCAGCTTGGAGCCGGGACAGGGCCGCGAGCAGTACTTC. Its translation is CASSLEPGQGREQYF.

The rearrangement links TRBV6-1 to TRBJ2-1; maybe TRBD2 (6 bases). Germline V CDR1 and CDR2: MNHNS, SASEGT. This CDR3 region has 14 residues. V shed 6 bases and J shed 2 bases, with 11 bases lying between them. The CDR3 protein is CASRGTFPYNEQFF. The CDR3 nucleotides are TGTGCCAGCAGGGGGACTTTCCCCTACAATGAGCAGTTCTTC.

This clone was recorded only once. The CDR3 DNA reads as TGTGCCAGCAGGCAGAGGACAGGGGGCCCAAGGGTATCTGGAAACACCATATATTTT. The encoded protein is CASRQRTGGPRVSGNTIYF. V usage is TRBV2 and J usage is TRBJ1-3; 11 bases align to TRBD1. Germline CDR1 is SNHLY and CDR2 is FYNNEI. V was clipped by 6 bases and J by 1 base; unmatched bases: 14. This CDR3 comprises 19 residues.

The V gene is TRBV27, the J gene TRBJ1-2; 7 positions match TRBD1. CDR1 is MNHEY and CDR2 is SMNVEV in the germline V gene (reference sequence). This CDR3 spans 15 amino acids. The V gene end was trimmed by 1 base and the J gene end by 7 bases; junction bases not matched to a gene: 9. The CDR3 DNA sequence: TGTGCCAGCAGTTTATTCGGCAGGGGGTCTGGTGGCTACACCTTC. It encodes CASSLFGRGSGGYTF.

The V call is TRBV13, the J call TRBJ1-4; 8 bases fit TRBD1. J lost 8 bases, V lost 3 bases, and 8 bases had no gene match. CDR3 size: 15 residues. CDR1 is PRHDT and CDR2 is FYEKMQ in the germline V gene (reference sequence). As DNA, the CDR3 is TGTGCCAGCAGCTTGTGGACAGGGAGGCGAGAAAAACTGTTTTTT. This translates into CASSLWTGRREKLFF.

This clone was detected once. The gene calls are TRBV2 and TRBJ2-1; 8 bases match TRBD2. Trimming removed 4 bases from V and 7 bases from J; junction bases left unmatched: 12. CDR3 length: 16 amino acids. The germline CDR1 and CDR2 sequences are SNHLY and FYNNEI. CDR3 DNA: TGTGCCAGCAGTGTGGTGTTGGGCGGGGGGTGGAATGAGCAGTTCTTC. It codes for CASSVVLGGGWNEQFF.

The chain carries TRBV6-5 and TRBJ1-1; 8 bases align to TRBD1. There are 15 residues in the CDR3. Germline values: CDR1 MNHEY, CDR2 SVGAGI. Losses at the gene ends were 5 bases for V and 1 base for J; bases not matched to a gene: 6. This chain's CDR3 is CASSPRDRRNTEAFF. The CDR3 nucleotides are TGTGCCAGCAGTCCACGGGACAGGAGGAACACTGAAGCTTTCTTT.

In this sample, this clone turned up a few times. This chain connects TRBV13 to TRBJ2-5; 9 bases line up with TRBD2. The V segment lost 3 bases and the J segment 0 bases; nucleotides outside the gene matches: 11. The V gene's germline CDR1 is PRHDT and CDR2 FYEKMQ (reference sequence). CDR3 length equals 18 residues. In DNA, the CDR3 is TGTGCCAGCAGCTTGGGTGTCGCGGGAGGGCCTTACCAAGAGACCCAGTACTTC. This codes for CASSLGVAGGPYQETQYF. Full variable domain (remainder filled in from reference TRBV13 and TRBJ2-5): AAGVIQSPRHLIKEKRETATLKCYPIPRHDTVYWYQQGPGQDPQFLISFYEKMQSDKGSIPDRFSAQQFSDYHSELNMSSLELGDSALYFCASSLGVAGGPYQETQYFGPGTRLLVL.

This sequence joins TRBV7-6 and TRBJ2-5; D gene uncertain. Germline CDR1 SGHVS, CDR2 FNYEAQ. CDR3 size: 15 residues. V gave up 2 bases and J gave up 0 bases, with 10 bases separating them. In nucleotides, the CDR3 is TGTGCCAGCAGCTTAAAGGAGCCGTACCAAGAGACCCAGTACTTC. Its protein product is CASSLKEPYQETQYF.

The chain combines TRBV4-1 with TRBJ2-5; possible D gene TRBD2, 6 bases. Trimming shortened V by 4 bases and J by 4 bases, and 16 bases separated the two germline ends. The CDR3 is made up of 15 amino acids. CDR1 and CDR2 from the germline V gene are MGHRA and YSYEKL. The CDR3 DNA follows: TGCGCCAGCAGCCTAGAGCCCGCGGGGATAGAGACCCAGTACTTC. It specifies CASSLEPAGIETQYF.

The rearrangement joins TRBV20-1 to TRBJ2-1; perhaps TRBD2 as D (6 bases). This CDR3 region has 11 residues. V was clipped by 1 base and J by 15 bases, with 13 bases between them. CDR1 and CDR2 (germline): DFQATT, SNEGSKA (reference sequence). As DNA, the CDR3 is TGCAGTGCTAGAGGGGGTCTGGGAGGGTTCTTC. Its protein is CSARGGLGGFF.

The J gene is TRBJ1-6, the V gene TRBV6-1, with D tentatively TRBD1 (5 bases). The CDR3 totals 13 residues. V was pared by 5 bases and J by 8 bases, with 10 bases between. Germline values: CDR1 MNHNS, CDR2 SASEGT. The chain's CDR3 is CASSLGGYSPLHF. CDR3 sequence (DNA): TGTGCCAGCAGTTTGGGGGGGTATTCACCCCTCCACTTT.

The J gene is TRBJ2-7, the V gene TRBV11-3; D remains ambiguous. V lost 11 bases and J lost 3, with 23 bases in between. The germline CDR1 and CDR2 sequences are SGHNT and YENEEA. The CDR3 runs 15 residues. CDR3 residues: CAPEIPGPQIYEQYF. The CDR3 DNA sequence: TGTGCCCCGGAAATACCCGGCCCGCAGATCTACGAGCAGTACTTC.

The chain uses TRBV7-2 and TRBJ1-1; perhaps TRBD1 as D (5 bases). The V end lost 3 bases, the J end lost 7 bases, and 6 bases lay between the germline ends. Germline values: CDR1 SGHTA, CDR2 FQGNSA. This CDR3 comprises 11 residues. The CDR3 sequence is CASSLGGEAFF. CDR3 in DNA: TGTGCCAGCAGCTTGGGGGGTGAAGCTTTCTTT.

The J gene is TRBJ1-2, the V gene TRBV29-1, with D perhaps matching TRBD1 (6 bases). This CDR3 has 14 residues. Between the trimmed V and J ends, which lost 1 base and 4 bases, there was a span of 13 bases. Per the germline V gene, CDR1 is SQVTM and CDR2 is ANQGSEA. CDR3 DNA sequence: TGCAGCGTTGAAGTCGGGGGGCTCATCTATGGCTACACCTTC. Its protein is CSVEVGGLIYGYTF.

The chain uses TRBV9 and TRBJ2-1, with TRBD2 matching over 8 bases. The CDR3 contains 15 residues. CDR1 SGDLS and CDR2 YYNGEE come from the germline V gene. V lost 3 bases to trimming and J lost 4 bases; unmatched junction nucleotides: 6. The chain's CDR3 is CASSARGGSYNEQFF. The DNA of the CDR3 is TGTGCCAGCAGCGCCCGGGGGGGTTCTTACAATGAGCAGTTCTTC. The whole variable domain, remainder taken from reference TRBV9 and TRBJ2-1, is DSGVTQTPKHLITATGQRVTLRCSPRSGDLSVYWYQQSLDQGLQFLIQYYNGEERAKGNILERFSAQQFPDLHSELNLSSLELGDSALYFCASSARGGSYNEQFFGPGTRLTVL.

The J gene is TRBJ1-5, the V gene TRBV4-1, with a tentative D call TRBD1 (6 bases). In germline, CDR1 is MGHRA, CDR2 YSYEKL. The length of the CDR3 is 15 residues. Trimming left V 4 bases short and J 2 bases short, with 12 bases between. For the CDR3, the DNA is TGCGCCAGCAGCCTTGGGGGCGACGGCAATCAGCCCCAGCATTTT. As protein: CASSLGGDGNQPQHF.

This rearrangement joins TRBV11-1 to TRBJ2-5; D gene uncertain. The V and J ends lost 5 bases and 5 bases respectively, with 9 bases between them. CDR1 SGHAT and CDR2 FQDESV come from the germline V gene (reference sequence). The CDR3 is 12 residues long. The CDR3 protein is CASSASRETQYF. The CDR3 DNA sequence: TGTGCCAGCAGCGCTAGTCGTGAGACCCAGTACTTC.

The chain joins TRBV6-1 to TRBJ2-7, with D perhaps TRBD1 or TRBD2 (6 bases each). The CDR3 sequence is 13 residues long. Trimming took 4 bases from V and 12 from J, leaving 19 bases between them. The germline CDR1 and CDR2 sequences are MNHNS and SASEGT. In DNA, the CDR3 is TGTGCCAGCAGTGCGGGGGACACCCCGCAGCGGTACTTC. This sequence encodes CASSAGDTPQRYF.

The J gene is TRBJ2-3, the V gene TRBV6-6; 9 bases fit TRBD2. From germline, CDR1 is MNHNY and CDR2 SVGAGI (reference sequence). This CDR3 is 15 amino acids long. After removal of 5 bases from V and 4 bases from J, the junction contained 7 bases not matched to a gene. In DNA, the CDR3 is TGTGCCAGCAGTGTGCGGGGGGGGAGCGCAGATACGCAGTATTTT. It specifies CASSVRGGSADTQYF.

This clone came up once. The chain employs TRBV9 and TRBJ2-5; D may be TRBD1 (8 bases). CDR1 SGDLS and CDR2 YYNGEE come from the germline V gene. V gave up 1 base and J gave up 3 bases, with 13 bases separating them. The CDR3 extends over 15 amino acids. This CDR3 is CASSVTGGGEETQYF. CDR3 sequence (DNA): TGTGCCAGCAGCGTAACAGGGGGAGGGGAAGAGACCCAGTACTTC.

The CDR3 DNA reads TGTGCCAGTAGTATAGTTACGACATACCCGGGATACTCGAACACTGAAGCTTTCTTT. Its translation: CASSIVTTYPGYSNTEAFF. The chain carries TRBV19 and TRBJ1-1; D unresolved. The CDR3 spans 19 residues. CDR1 LNHDA and CDR2 SQIVND come from the germline V gene (reference sequence). With 1 base removed from V and 1 base from J, the gap between germline ends came to 22 bases.

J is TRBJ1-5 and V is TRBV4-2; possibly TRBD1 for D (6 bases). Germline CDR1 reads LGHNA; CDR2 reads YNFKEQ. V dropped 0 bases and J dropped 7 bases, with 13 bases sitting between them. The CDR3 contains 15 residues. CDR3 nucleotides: TGTGCCAGCAGCCAAGATTGGGGGGCCAGGCAGCCCCAGCATTTT. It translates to CASSQDWGARQPQHF.

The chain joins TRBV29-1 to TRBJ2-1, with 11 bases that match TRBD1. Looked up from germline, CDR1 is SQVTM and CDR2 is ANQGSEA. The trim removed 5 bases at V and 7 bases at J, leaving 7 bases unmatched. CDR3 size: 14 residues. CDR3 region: CSVNTGTGGNEQFF. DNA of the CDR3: TGCAGCGTTAACACCGGGACAGGGGGGAATGAGCAGTTCTTC.

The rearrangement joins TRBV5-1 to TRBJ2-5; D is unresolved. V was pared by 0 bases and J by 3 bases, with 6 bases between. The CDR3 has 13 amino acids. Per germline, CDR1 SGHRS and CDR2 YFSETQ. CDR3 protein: CASSLAPEETQYF. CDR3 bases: TGCGCCAGCAGCTTGGCACCAGAAGAGACCCAGTACTTC.